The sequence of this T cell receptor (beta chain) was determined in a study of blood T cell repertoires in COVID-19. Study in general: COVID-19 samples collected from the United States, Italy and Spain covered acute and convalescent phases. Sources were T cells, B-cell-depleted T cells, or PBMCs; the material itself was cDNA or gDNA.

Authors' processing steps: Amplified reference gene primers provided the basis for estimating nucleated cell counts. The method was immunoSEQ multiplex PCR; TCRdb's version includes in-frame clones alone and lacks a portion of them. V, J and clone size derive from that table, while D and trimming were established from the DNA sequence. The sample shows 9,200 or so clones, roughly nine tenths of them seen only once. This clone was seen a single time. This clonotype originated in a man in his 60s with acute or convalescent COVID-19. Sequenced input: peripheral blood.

CDR3 sequence: CASRPGGLTDTQYF. DNA of the CDR3: TGCGCCAGCAGGCCGGGCGGACTCACAGATACGCAGTATTTT. The chain combines TRBV5-1 with TRBJ2-3; D possibly corresponds to TRBD2 (5 bases). Germline loops: CDR1 SGHRS, CDR2 YFSETQ. The V gene lost 5 bases and the J gene lost 2 bases, with 12 bases spanning the gap. CDR3 size: 14 residues. The full variable domain, rest sourced from reference TRBV5-1 and TRBJ2-3, is KAGVTQTPRYLIKTRGQQVTLSCSPISGHRSVSWYQQTPGQGLQFLFEYFSETQRNKGNFPGRFSGRQFSNSRSEMNVSTLELGDSALYLCASRPGGLTDTQYFGPGTRLTVL.